This is a list of T cell receptor beta chains from one sample in a study of graft-versus-host responses after intestinal transplantation. Antigens for these TCRs are unknown. Clones were read by immunoSEQ multiplex PCR, and TCRdb kept only the in-frame ones, dropping some. The sample carries around 90,000 clones, 90% to 95% recorded once. The sequences come from unstimulated CD8+ T cells sorted from spleen or lymph node cells, collected before transplant. Receptors were obtained from a human donor who was the organ donor for an intestinal transplant. Both conserved end residues are part of each CDR3. The order of the fields is D gene, V gene, clone size, J gene, CDR3 protein, CDR3 DNA. The D gene is left open where the match is weak. Clone sizes are given selectively: once, few, many, or a class where the clone is expanded.

NA,TRBV28,NA,TRBJ1-1,CASSRPWAANTEAFF,TGTGCCAGCAGCCGCCCCTGGGCCGCGAACACTGAAGCTTTCTTT
TRBD2,TRBV6-1,few,TRBJ2-3,CASSEEAGGTDTQYF,TGTGCCAGCAGTGAAGAGGCGGGAGGCACAGATACGCAGTATTTT
NA,TRBV5-8,NA,TRBJ2-1,CASRKRRGRPNEQFF,TGTGCCAGCAGAAAAAGGAGGGGCAGACCCAATGAGCAGTTCTTC
NA,TRBV7-7,once,TRBJ2-1,CASSLSPGSNEQFF,TGTGCTAGCAGCTTAAGTCCGGGATCCAATGAGCAGTTCTTC
TRBD2,TRBV4-1,NA,TRBJ2-6,CASSQDQGSAGGPGANVLTF,TGCGCCAGCAGCCAAGATCAAGGTTCGGCGGGGGGGCCTGGGGCCAACGTCCTGACTTTC
NA,TRBV11-1,NA,TRBJ2-2,CASSPPRGRTNTGELFF,TGTGCCAGCAGCCCCCCCCGAGGCCGAACTAACACCGGGGAGCTGTTTTTT
NA,TRBV27,NA,TRBJ2-7,CASGPPTDRTYEQYF,TGTGCCAGCGGCCCCCCGACAGATCGGACCTACGAGCAGTACTTC
TRBD2,TRBV27,NA,TRBJ2-7,CASSLGGSLDEQYF,TGTGCCAGCAGTTTAGGCGGGAGTCTAGACGAGCAGTACTTC
TRBD1,TRBV7-9,once,TRBJ1-1,CASSFTGVMAEAFF,TGTGCCAGCAGCTTCACAGGGGTGATGGCTGAAGCTTTCTTT
NA,TRBV19,NA,TRBJ1-1,CASSPGGGNTEAFF,TGTGCCAGTAGTCCCGGGGGAGGGAACACTGAAGCTTTCTTT
NA,TRBV2,NA,TRBJ2-7,CASMVINGSYYEQYF,TGTGCCAGCATGGTTATAAACGGGTCCTACTACGAGCAGTACTTC
TRBD1,TRBV15,NA,TRBJ1-5,CATSRGDQGVDQPQHF,TGTGCCACCAGCAGAGGGGATCAGGGGGTCGATCAGCCCCAGCATTTT
TRBD1,TRBV5-4,NA,TRBJ1-1,CASSVGQGNTEAFF,TGTGCCAGCAGCGTAGGACAGGGGAACACTGAAGCTTTCTTT
TRBD2,TRBV7-9,NA,TRBJ2-1,CASSLASGGSINEQFF,TGTGCCAGCAGCTTAGCTAGCGGGGGGTCAATCAATGAGCAGTTCTTC
TRBD1,TRBV5-1,NA,TRBJ1-2,CASSLSGTGAGGYTF,TGCGCCAGCAGCTTGAGTGGGACAGGGGCCGGTGGCTACACCTTC
NA,TRBV29-1,NA,TRBJ1-3,CSVEVGGPANTIYF,TGCAGCGTTGAAGTAGGGGGACCTGCAAACACCATATATTTT
TRBD2,TRBV7-2,NA,TRBJ2-7,CASSPGGGYEQYF,TGTGCCAGCAGCCCGGGGGGGGGCTACGAGCAGTACTTC
NA,TRBV6-5,NA,TRBJ1-2,CASSYSLGTTYGYTF,TGTGCCAGCAGTTACTCTCTGGGGACAACCTATGGCTACACCTTC
TRBD2,TRBV15,NA,TRBJ2-5,CATSHLPTSGGETQYF,TGTGCCACCAGCCACCTCCCGACTAGCGGTGGGGAGACCCAGTACTTC
NA,TRBV5-6,NA,TRBJ2-1,CASSLRGRGGEQFF,TGTGCCAGCAGCTTGAGAGGTAGGGGGGGTGAGCAGTTCTTC
NA,TRBV7-9,NA,TRBJ2-5,CASSPGETQYF,TGTGCCAGCAGCCCCGGTGAGACCCAGTACTTC
TRBD2,TRBV12-5,NA,TRBJ2-7,CASGLDGLAGHSSYEQYF,TGTGCTAGTGGTTTGGACGGACTAGCGGGCCATAGCTCCTACGAGCAGTACTTC
TRBD2,TRBV9,NA,TRBJ2-7,CASSTPRMGLAREQYF,TGTGCCAGCTCAACCCCGCGAATGGGACTAGCGCGCGAGCAGTACTTC
NA,TRBV11-3,NA,TRBJ1-1,CASSLGPRPVAFF,TGTGCCAGCAGCTTAGGGCCCCGCCCCGTGGCTTTCTTT
TRBD2,TRBV15,NA,TRBJ2-5,CATSRGASGWGQETQYF,TGTGCCACCAGCAGAGGGGCTAGCGGGTGGGGGCAAGAGACCCAGTACTTC
NA,TRBV10-3,NA,TRBJ1-6,CAIKKTVNSPLHF,TGTGCCATCAAGAAGACAGTTAATTCACCCCTCCACTTT
NA,TRBV6-5,NA,TRBJ1-5,CASSSNQPQHF,TGTGCCAGCAGTTCAAATCAGCCCCAGCATTTT
TRBD2,TRBV29-1,NA,TRBJ2-3,CSVSVTSGTDTQYF,TGCAGCGTTTCCGTAACTAGCGGCACAGATACGCAGTATTTT
TRBD1,TRBV4-1,NA,TRBJ2-4,CASSPTSGQGRTKNIQYF,TGCGCCAGCAGCCCGACCAGCGGACAGGGGCGAACCAAAAACATTCAGTACTTC
TRBD1,TRBV7-2,NA,TRBJ2-7,CASSLTGAEQYF,TGTGCCAGCAGCCTGACAGGGGCCGAGCAGTACTTC
NA,TRBV12-5,NA,TRBJ1-1,CVSGLAEGEAFF,TGTGTTAGTGGTTTGGCCGAGGGCGAAGCTTTCTTT
TRBD2,TRBV7-2,NA,TRBJ2-3,CASSFSLAGVDYGKTQYF,TGTGCCAGCAGCTTCAGTCTAGCGGGAGTGGATTATGGGAAAACGCAGTATTTT
TRBD2,TRBV9,NA,TRBJ2-3,CASSGGEGPNTQYF,TGTGCCAGCAGCGGGGGGGAGGGTCCAAATACGCAGTATTTT
TRBD1,TRBV28,NA,TRBJ2-7,CASSFETGAHYEQYF,TGTGCCAGCAGTTTTGAGACAGGGGCCCACTACGAGCAGTACTTC
TRBD1,TRBV10-2,NA,TRBJ2-1,CASRKVRDRVYNEQFF,TGCGCCAGCAGAAAAGTCCGGGACAGGGTTTACAATGAGCAGTTCTTC
NA,TRBV28,NA,TRBJ2-4,CATEKTGYDIQYF,TGTGCCACCGAGAAAACAGGCTACGACATTCAGTACTTC
NA,TRBV27,NA,TRBJ2-5,CASSLQAAGETQYF,TGTGCCAGCAGTTTACAGGCGGCGGGAGAGACCCAGTACTTC
TRBD1,TRBV12-5,NA,TRBJ1-4,CASGFGDRTSGLFF,TGTGCTAGTGGTTTCGGGGACAGGACCTCTGGGCTGTTTTTT
NA,TRBV30,few,TRBJ2-7,CAWSGVYEQYF,TGTGCCTGGAGCGGGGTCTACGAGCAGTACTTC
NA,TRBV6-6,once,TRBJ2-3,CASSATERRTDTQYF,TGTGCCAGCAGTGCGACAGAGCGCCGCACAGATACGCAGTATTTT
NA,TRBV19,once,TRBJ2-3,CASSSGSTDTQYF,TGTGCCAGTAGTAGCGGGAGCACAGATACGCAGTATTTT
NA,TRBV5-5,NA,TRBJ1-5,CASSLELSNQPQHF,TGTGCCAGCAGCTTGGAACTTAGCAATCAGCCCCAGCATTTT
NA,TRBV28,NA,TRBJ2-1,CASSKIDYNEQFF,TGTGCCAGCAGTAAGATAGACTACAATGAGCAGTTCTTC
NA,TRBV5-6,NA,TRBJ2-3,CASSRAQSDTQYF,TGTGCCAGCAGCCGAGCGCAGTCAGATACGCAGTATTTT
TRBD2,TRBV19,NA,TRBJ2-1,CASTAGGINNEQFF,TGTGCCAGTACTGCGGGAGGGATAAACAATGAGCAGTTCTTC
TRBD2,TRBV19,NA,TRBJ2-1,CASTLGGRSIGIDEQFF,TGTGCCAGTACCCTCGGGGGGAGGTCTATAGGTATCGATGAGCAGTTCTTC
TRBD2,TRBV9,once,TRBJ2-3,CASSLSGTYTDTQYF,TGTGCCAGCAGCCTTAGCGGGACGTACACAGATACGCAGTATTTT
TRBD2,TRBV5-5,NA,TRBJ2-7,CASSLVSGTSGSLTDEQYF,TGTGCCAGCAGCTTGGTGTCAGGGACTAGCGGGAGTCTTACTGACGAGCAGTACTTC
TRBD1,TRBV7-3,NA,TRBJ2-2,CASSLLSTGGNEELFF,TGTGCCAGCAGCTTACTCTCTACAGGGGGCAACGAGGAGCTGTTTTTT
NA,TRBV19,NA,TRBJ2-1,CASSRGLVNEQFF,TGTGCCAGTAGTAGGGGGCTAGTGAATGAGCAGTTCTTC
NA,TRBV9,NA,TRBJ2-7,CASSELPGYEQYF,TGTGCCAGCAGCGAGCTTCCAGGCTACGAGCAGTACTTC
NA,TRBV27,NA,TRBJ2-7,CASSFKLFYEQYF,TGTGCCAGCAGTTTCAAGCTGTTCTACGAGCAGTACTTC
TRBD1,TRBV5-6,NA,TRBJ1-1,CASSAGTGRPFF,TGTGCCAGCAGCGCCGGGACAGGGAGGCCTTTCTTT